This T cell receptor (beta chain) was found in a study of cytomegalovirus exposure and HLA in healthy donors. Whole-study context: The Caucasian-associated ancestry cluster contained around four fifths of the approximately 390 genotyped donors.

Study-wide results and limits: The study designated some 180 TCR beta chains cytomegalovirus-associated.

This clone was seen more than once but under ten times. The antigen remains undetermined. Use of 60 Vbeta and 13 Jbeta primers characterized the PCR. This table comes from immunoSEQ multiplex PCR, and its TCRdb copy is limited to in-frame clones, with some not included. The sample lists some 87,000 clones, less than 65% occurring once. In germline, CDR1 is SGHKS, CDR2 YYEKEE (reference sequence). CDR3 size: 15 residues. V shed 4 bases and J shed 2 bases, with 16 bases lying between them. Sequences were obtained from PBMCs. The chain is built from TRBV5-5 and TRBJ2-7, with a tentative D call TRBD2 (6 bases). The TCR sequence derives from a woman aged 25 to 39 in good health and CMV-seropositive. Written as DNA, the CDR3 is TGTGCCAGCAGCGTAGCCGGGAGCACAGCCTACGAGCAGTACTTC. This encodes CASSVAGSTAYEQYF.